These T cell receptor beta chains were read from a single sample in a study of shared T cell receptors in the human thymus. The table came from immunoSEQ multiplex PCR; TCRdb's copy has only in-frame clones and leaves some out. The data show almost 550,000 clones, around three quarters seen once. These same data were also listed under a study on human thymus T cells.

The specimen was thymocytes. The receptors were gathered from a boy in the first two years of life with a congenital heart defect. Each CDR3 is given without its conserved first and last residue. Fields, in order: V gene, D gene, J gene, clone size, CDR3 protein. The D gene is left open where the match is weak. A row's size may be missing; if present it is once, few, many or a size class.

TRBV6-4,.,TRBJ1-2,.,ASSDGHAQEGYT
TRBV7-9,.,TRBJ2-1,.,APSGLVAREQF
TRBV15,TRBD1,TRBJ1-2,.,ATSRAAQGEGYGYT
TRBV29-1,.,TRBJ2-3,few,SVDHEGGTDTQY
TRBV4-1,TRBD1,TRBJ1-3,.,ASSQDYGQGAGNTIY
TRBV6-5,.,TRBJ1-4,.,ASSYCQGEKLF
TRBV2,.,TRBJ2-1,.,ASSALSPTYNEQF
TRBV7-7,.,TRBJ2-5,.,ASSLGVQEQETQY
TRBV25-1,.,TRBJ2-3,.,ASSESTGPKTRDTQY
TRBV20-1,.,TRBJ2-1,.,SGSPGGEQF